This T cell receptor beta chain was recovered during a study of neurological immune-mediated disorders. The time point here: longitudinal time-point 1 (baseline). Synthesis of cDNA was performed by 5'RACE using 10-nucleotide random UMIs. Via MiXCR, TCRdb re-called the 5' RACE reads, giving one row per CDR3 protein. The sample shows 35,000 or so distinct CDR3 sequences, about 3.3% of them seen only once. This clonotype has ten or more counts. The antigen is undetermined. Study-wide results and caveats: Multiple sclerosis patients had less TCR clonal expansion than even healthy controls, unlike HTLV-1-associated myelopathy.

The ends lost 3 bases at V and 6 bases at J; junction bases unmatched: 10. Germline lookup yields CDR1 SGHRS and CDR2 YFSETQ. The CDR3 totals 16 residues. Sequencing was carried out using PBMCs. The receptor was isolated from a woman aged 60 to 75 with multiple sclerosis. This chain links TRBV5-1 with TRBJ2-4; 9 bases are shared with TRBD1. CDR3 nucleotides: TGCGCCAGCAGCTCTAGCTTGACAGGGGGGGCAAACATTCAGTACTTC. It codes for CASSSSLTGGANIQYF.